The 5 T cell receptor beta chains presented below share a single source sample, sequenced in a study of CD8 T cells in ankylosing spondylitis. Study-level points and caveats: A TCR beta motif of roughly eight highly homologous variants seemed to mark ankylosing spondylitis blood.

Antigens of these TCRs are unknown. TCRdb re-derived calls from the 5' RACE reads in MiXCR, one entry per CDR3 protein. The sample has roughly 700,000 distinct CDR3 sequences, roughly 19% seen once; the top ten hold around a fifth. The sample was blood, either unsorted or a sorted T cell fraction (not recorded which). Every receptor here comes from a male donor with ankylosing spondylitis.

The table lists this clonotype with a few counts. The chain uses TRBV28 and TRBJ1-5; 9 positions agree with TRBD1. The germline V gene encodes CDR1 MDHEN and CDR2 SYDVKM. V lost 5 bases, J lost 0 bases, and 2 bases stayed unmatched. The CDR3 spans 15 residues. CDR3 sequence reads: CASSVQGASNQPQHF. CDR3 nucleotide sequence: TGTGCCAGCAGTGTACAGGGGGCTAGCAATCAGCCCCAGCATTTT.

There are a few counts of this clonotype. V gene TRBV29-1 combines with J gene TRBJ2-1; D may be TRBD1 or TRBD2 (5 bases each). Trimming cost V 7 bases and J 7 bases, with 20 bases left between them. The germline CDR1 and CDR2 sequences are SQVTM and ANQGSEA. The CDR3 is made up of 14 amino acids. The CDR3 here is CSATTGPTLNEQFF. DNA for the CDR3: TGCAGCGCCACAACGGGACCGACCTTGAATGAGCAGTTCTTC.

This clonotype has a handful of counts. The chain links TRBV12-3 or TRBV12-4 to TRBJ2-1, with TRBD2 identical over 9 bases. The CDR3 covers 18 residues. The ends lost 5 bases at V and 9 bases at J; junction bases unmatched: 20. Written as DNA, the CDR3 is TGTGCCAGCAGTACTAGAGGGCCCGGTGCGGGGGGGCTGGGTGAGCAGTTCTTC. The encoded protein is CASSTRGPGAGGLGEQFF.

This clonotype came up a few times. This chain connects TRBV12-3 or TRBV12-4 to TRBJ2-3; tentatively, D is TRBD1 (6 bases). This CDR3 region has 14 residues. V lost 6 bases and J lost 3, with 13 bases in between. CDR3 region: CASSNRVKTDTQYF. The CDR3 DNA follows: TGTGCCAGCAGCAACAGGGTGAAAACAGATACGCAGTATTTT.

V usage is TRBV7-2 and J usage is TRBJ1-5; D ambiguous. Trimming removed 5 bases at V and 2 bases at J, with 10 bases between. Germline V gene sequence: CDR1 SGHTA, CDR2 FQGNSA. The CDR3 totals 14 residues. CDR3 residues: CASSTTIGNQPQHF. The DNA of the CDR3 is TGTGCCAGCAGCACAACAATTGGCAATCAGCCCCAGCATTTT.